A selection of T cell receptor beta chains follows, all from one sample in a study of T cell repertoires in ileal Crohn's disease. Repertoires were generated with immunoSEQ multiplex PCR, while TCRdb's copy carries only in-frame clones and drops some. The data contain roughly 14,000 clones, less than 85% of them singletons. The sequenced material came from ileal tissue. These receptor sequences come from an adult with Crohn's disease. Each CDR3 is given with its conserved first and last residue. The D gene is left open where the match is weak. The listing skips clone size in some rows; elsewhere it reads once, few, many or a size class.

J gene | clone size | V gene | D gene | CDR3 DNA | CDR3 protein
TRBJ1-5 | . | TRBV2 | . | TGTGCCAGCAGTGAAGAGCGAGGGCCCAATCAGCCCCAGCATTTT | CASSEERGPNQPQHF
TRBJ2-3 | . | TRBV5-1 | . | TGCGCCAGCAGCTTGGGACGGACCTCGGATACGCAGTATTTT | CASSLGRTSDTQYF
TRBJ1-6 | few | TRBV6-1 | . | TGTGCCAGCATCCAGGGGAGCTCCTATAATTCACCCCTCCACTTT | CASIQGSSYNSPLHF
TRBJ2-7 | . | TRBV28 | . | TGTGCCAGCAGTTTAACAGGAGGGTCCTACGAGCAGTACTTC | CASSLTGGSYEQYF
TRBJ1-1 | once | TRBV23-1 | TRBD1 | TGCGCCAGCAGTCTCCTCGACAGGGGGGAGACTGAAGCTTTCTTT | CASSLLDRGETEAFF
TRBJ1-1 | . | TRBV28 | . | TGTGCCAGCAGTTTAGTAGGGGTAGGGAACACTGAAGCTTTCTTT | CASSLVGVGNTEAFF
TRBJ2-7 | . | TRBV11-2 | . | TGTGCCAGCAGCTTAGTTGAAGCCTACGAGCAGTACTTC | CASSLVEAYEQYF
TRBJ1-1 | . | TRBV10-2 | . | TGCGCCAGCAGTGAGGGGGTAGGGAGTAACACTGAAGCTTTCTTT | CASSEGVGSNTEAFF
TRBJ1-5 | . | TRBV6-4 | . | TGTGCCAGCAGTGACCGCAGGGTTAATAGCAATCAGCCCCAGCATTTT | CASSDRRVNSNQPQHF
TRBJ2-2 | few | TRBV6-1 | . | TGTGCCAGCAGTGAAAGGTGGGCAGTGACCGGGGAGCTGTTTTTT | CASSERWAVTGELFF
TRBJ1-6 | medium-sized | TRBV7-9 | TRBD1 | TGTGCCAGCAGCCCACAGGGGGCTGGGGATTCACCCCTCCACTTT | CASSPQGAGDSPLHF
TRBJ1-4 | once | TRBV2 | TRBD1 | TGTGCCAGCAGCCTCTGGGACAGAACGAATGAAAAACTGTTTTTT | CASSLWDRTNEKLFF
TRBJ2-1 | . | TRBV7-9 | TRBD2 | TGTGCCAGCAGCCGGCGGGGGGCTGAGCAGTTCTTC | CASSRRGAEQFF
TRBJ1-1 | . | TRBV6-1 | . | TGTGCCAGCAGTGAAGATACTCGGACGGGGGTAGGAGCTTTCTTT | CASSEDTRTGVGAFF
TRBJ1-1 | . | TRBV15 | . | TGTGCCACCAGCAGACCGCGGGAGGGCACTGAAGCTTTCTTT | CATSRPREGTEAFF
TRBJ1-2 | . | TRBV13 | . | TGTGCCAGCAGCTTAGTGGCCCCAGCTAACTATGGCTACACCTTC | CASSLVAPANYGYTF
TRBJ1-2 | . | TRBV11-2 | . | TGTGCCAGCAGCCATTTGAGGGGCCCCAAGGGTGGCTACACCTTC | CASSHLRGPKGGYTF
TRBJ2-3 | . | TRBV6-1 | . | TGTGCCAGCAGTCCCGGGACGCAAAATACGCAGTATTTT | CASSPGTQNTQYF
TRBJ1-2 | . | TRBV11-2 | . | TGTGCCAGCAGCTTGGGACGGTTCAACTATGGCTACACCTTC | CASSLGRFNYGYTF
TRBJ1-2 | . | TRBV29-1 | TRBD1 | TGCAGCGTTGAAGGGAGGGGACAGGGAGGTAACACCTTC | CSVEGRGQGGNTF
TRBJ1-4 | . | TRBV5-1 | TRBD1 | TGCGCCAGCAGCGTAGGGACAGAAGAAAAACTGTTTTTT | CASSVGTEEKLFF
TRBJ2-7 | . | TRBV30 | TRBD1 | TGTGCCTGGATGTTACAGGGGGCGTACGAGCAGTACTTC | CAWMLQGAYEQYF
TRBJ2-2 | . | TRBV7-3 | . | TGTGCCAGCAGCTTAGTGAGCAACTTAAATTCCCCTGGGGAGCTGTTTTTT | CASSLVSNLNSPGELFF
TRBJ2-2 | . | TRBV30 | TRBD1 | TGTGCCTACGGGACAGGGGCCACCGGGGAGCTGTTTTTT | CAYGTGATGELFF
TRBJ2-1 | . | TRBV5-4 | TRBD1 | TGTGCCAGCAGCTTACAGGACAGGGGGCCCAATGAGCAGTTCTTC | CASSLQDRGPNEQFF
TRBJ2-7 | . | TRBV7-9 | . | TGTGCCAGCAGCTTAAATCAGCAGAGCTCCTACGAGCAGTACTTC | CASSLNQQSSYEQYF
TRBJ2-7 | . | TRBV5-1 | TRBD2 | TGCGCCAGCAGCCAGGGACTAGCGGGGGATTACGAGCAGTACTTC | CASSQGLAGDYEQYF
TRBJ1-2 | . | TRBV2 | TRBD1 | TGTGCCAGCAGTGAACGACAGGGAATCTATGGCTACACCTTC | CASSERQGIYGYTF
TRBJ2-5 | . | TRBV5-6 | TRBD2 | TGTGCCAGCAGTCCCAGACTAGCGGGGGCGGGGACCCAGTACTTC | CASSPRLAGAGTQYF
TRBJ1-2 | . | TRBV28 | TRBD1 | TGTGCCAGCAGTAGTTGGGACAGAAACTATGGCTACACCTTC | CASSSWDRNYGYTF
TRBJ1-6 | . | TRBV2 | . | TGTGCCAGCAGTGTCGGGGGGATTAATTCACCCCTCCACTTT | CASSVGGINSPLHF
TRBJ2-5 | . | TRBV7-6 | . | TGTGCCAGCAGCTCCCTGGGGGTGGCCGCTCAAGAGACCCAGTACTTC | CASSSLGVAAQETQYF
TRBJ2-5 | . | TRBV5-1 | TRBD2 | TGCGCCAGCAGGCTAAAGCTTAGCGGGCTCAGCAGGGCAGAGACCCAGTACTTC | CASRLKLSGLSRAETQYF
TRBJ2-6 | few | TRBV5-1 | . | TGCGCCAGCAGCTTGGATCTTTCTGGGGCCAACGTCCTGACTTTC | CASSLDLSGANVLTF
TRBJ1-2 | . | TRBV10-1 | TRBD1 | TGCGCCAGCAGTCCCGGGACAGGGGCAAGCGGCTACACCTTC | CASSPGTGASGYTF
TRBJ2-1 | . | TRBV9 | . | TGTGCCAGCAGCGTAGTAGGGGGGGCCAATGAGCAGTTCTTC | CASSVVGGANEQFF
TRBJ1-4 | . | TRBV10-2 | . | TGCGCCAGCAGGGAGCAGGGGAATGAAAAACTGTTTTTT | CASREQGNEKLFF
TRBJ2-7 | . | TRBV11-3 | . | TGTGCCAGCAGCTTAGACGGCTACGAGCAGTACTTC | CASSLDGYEQYF
TRBJ1-2 | . | TRBV7-8 | TRBD1 | TGTGCCAGCAGGAACGACAGGGGTTCCTATGGCTACACCTTC | CASRNDRGSYGYTF
TRBJ1-6 | . | TRBV19 | . | TGTGCCAGTAGTACCCGGAAAAGCTCCTATAATTCACCCCTCCACTTT | CASSTRKSSYNSPLHF
TRBJ1-1 | . | TRBV5-6 | . | TGTGCCAGCAGCTTGAACACTGAAGCTTTCTTT | CASSLNTEAFF
TRBJ1-5 | . | TRBV19 | . | TGTGCCAGTAGTATAGTCGGTCTTAATCAGCCCCAGCATTTT | CASSIVGLNQPQHF
TRBJ2-2 | . | TRBV9 | . | TGTGCCAGCAGCGGAGGCGGGGAGAATTCTAACACCGGGGAGCTGTTTTTT | CASSGGGENSNTGELFF
TRBJ1-2 | medium-sized | TRBV2 | . | TGTGCCAGCAGGCCCCAGGCTCGCTATGGCTACACCTTC | CASRPQARYGYTF
TRBJ2-5 | . | TRBV19 | . | TGTGCCAGTAGTCTCTCTAGCGCCCAAGAGACCCAGTACTTC | CASSLSSAQETQYF